Listed below are T cell receptor beta chains from one sample, sequenced in a study of T cells of healthy individuals. One entry per CDR3 protein results from TCRdb running MiXCR on the 5' RACE reads. The sample holds around 63,000 distinct CDR3 sequences, 16% seen once. These TCRs come from a human donor in good health. CDR3s include the opening cysteine and the closing phenylalanine or tryptophan. The D gene is left open where the match is weak. Clone size is stated in some rows and not others, as once, few, many or a class when expanded.

abundance	d_gene	j_gene	v_gene	CDR3aa	CDR3nt
NA	NA	TRBJ2-1	TRBV20-1	CSARQVSYNEQFF	TGCAGTGCCAGACAGGTCTCCTACAATGAGCAGTTCTTC
once	NA	TRBJ2-7	TRBV7-8	CASSLEILYEQYF	TGTGCCAGCAGCTTAGAAATTTTGTACGAGCAGTACTTC
NA	TRBD1	TRBJ1-1	TRBV11-2	CASSSGQDPSWWTEAFF	TGTGCCAGCAGCTCGGGACAGGATCCATCTTGGTGGACTGAAGCTTTCTTT
many	TRBD1	TRBJ2-7	TRBV12-5	CASGRTGGSYEQYF	TGTGCTAGTGGCCGTACAGGGGGCTCCTACGAGCAGTACTTC
many	TRBD1	TRBJ1-4	TRBV6-6	CASRRTGGASNEKLFF	TGTGCCAGCAGGCGAACAGGGGGCGCTTCCAATGAAAAACTGTTTTTT
NA	TRBD2	TRBJ2-3	TRBV6-2/TRBV6-3	CASRSGTSGNTQYF	TGTGCCAGCAGATCCGGGACTAGCGGGAACACGCAGTATTTT
NA	TRBD2	TRBJ2-5	TRBV2	CASSDNQREVETQYF	TGTGCCAGCAGTGATAACCAACGGGAGGTAGAGACCCAGTACTTC
NA	NA	TRBJ2-7	TRBV7-6	CASSLDPDGVEQYF	TGTGCCAGCAGCTTAGATCCGGACGGCGTCGAGCAGTACTTC
once	TRBD1	TRBJ1-1	TRBV14	CASSAGTGGWYTEAFF	TGTGCCAGCAGTGCCGGGACAGGGGGCTGGTACACTGAAGCTTTCTTT
NA	NA	TRBJ2-2	TRBV27	CASSPRTHTGELFF	TGTGCCAGCAGTCCCCGGACTCACACCGGGGAGCTGTTTTTT
few	NA	TRBJ2-3	TRBV12-3/TRBV12-4	CASSFSGPTEDTQYF	TGTGCCAGCAGTTTTTCCGGGCCTACTGAAGATACGCAGTATTTT
NA	NA	TRBJ2-7	TRBV6-5	CASSYPRGSGYEQYF	TGTGCCAGCAGTTACCCGAGAGGCTCGGGCTACGAGCAGTACTTC
many	NA	TRBJ1-4	TRBV5-1	CASSLDWQGKYNEKLFF	TGCGCCAGCAGCTTGGATTGGCAGGGGAAGTACAATGAAAAACTGTTTTTT
NA	TRBD2	TRBJ2-1	TRBV27	CASTFRRGGGASEQFF	TGTGCCAGCACCTTTCGCCGGGGCGGGGGGGCTTCTGAGCAGTTCTTC
many	TRBD1	TRBJ1-6	TRBV10-3	CAIRTGADNSPLHF	TGTGCCATCAGAACAGGGGCCGATAATTCACCCCTCCACTTT
few	NA	TRBJ2-3	TRBV29-1	CSVEGENTDTQYF	TGCAGCGTTGAAGGGGAAAACACAGATACGCAGTATTTT
many	NA	TRBJ2-7	TRBV5-1	CASYNGRGEQYF	TGCGCCAGTTACAACGGTCGTGGCGAGCAGTACTTC
many	TRBD2	TRBJ2-3	TRBV20-1	CSARALAGGADTQYF	TGCAGTGCTAGAGCACTAGCGGGAGGTGCAGATACGCAGTATTTT
many	TRBD1	TRBJ2-1	TRBV19	CASSIDGQDYNEQFF	TGTGCCAGTAGTATAGACGGACAGGATTACAATGAGCAGTTCTTC
many	NA	TRBJ1-4	TRBV6-5	CASSYSSWGKLEKLFF	TGTGCCAGCAGTTACTCGTCTTGGGGGAAACTCGAAAAACTGTTTTTT
many	TRBD2	TRBJ2-1	TRBV5-1	CASSPAGGLSNEQFF	TGCGCCAGCAGCCCAGCGGGGGGGCTTTCCAATGAGCAGTTCTTC
few	NA	TRBJ1-5	TRBV27	CASSLGQPNQPQHF	TGTGCCAGCAGTTTAGGTCAGCCCAATCAGCCCCAGCATTTT
few	TRBD1	TRBJ2-1	TRBV11-1	CASSLKGDSYYNEQFF	TGTGCCAGCAGTTTAAAGGGGGACAGCTACTACAATGAGCAGTTCTTC
many	NA	TRBJ2-5	TRBV7-2	CASSLARGAETQYF	TGTGCCAGCAGCTTAGCTCGTGGGGCGGAGACCCAGTACTTC
many	NA	TRBJ2-5	TRBV7-6	CASSLVGETQYF	TGTGCCAGCAGCTTAGTGGGAGAGACCCAGTACTTC
few	NA	TRBJ1-1	TRBV20-1	CSARDTRGIFTEAFF	TGCAGTGCTAGAGATACCAGGGGCATTTTTACTGAAGCTTTCTTT
NA	TRBD1	TRBJ1-5	TRBV29-1	CSVEYPHRGGGNQPQHF	TGCAGCGTTGAGTACCCACACAGGGGAGGAGGCAATCAGCCCCAGCATTTT
NA	TRBD1	TRBJ2-4	TRBV20-1	CSARGQGGAKNIQYF	TGCAGTGCTAGAGGACAGGGGGGCGCCAAAAACATTCAGTACTTC
NA	TRBD1	TRBJ2-7	TRBV9	CASSPTAHRGQGYEQYF	TGTGCCAGCAGCCCAACAGCACACAGGGGGCAAGGGTACGAGCAGTACTTC
NA	TRBD1	TRBJ1-4	TRBV4-1	CACSQQGTGLEKLFF	TGCGCCTGCAGCCAACAGGGGACAGGGTTGGAAAAACTGTTTTTT
NA	NA	TRBJ1-2	TRBV4-1	CASSQPGTQYGYTF	TGCGCCAGCAGCCAACCCGGGACGCAGTATGGCTACACCTTC
many	NA	TRBJ2-7	TRBV29-1	CSVVPAGSSYEQYF	TGCAGCGTTGTGCCTGCAGGAAGCTCCTACGAGCAGTACTTC
many	NA	TRBJ2-3	TRBV25-1	CASSPLGPDTQYF	TGTGCCAGCAGTCCCCTGGGCCCTGATACGCAGTATTTT
many	NA	TRBJ2-7	TRBV5-1	CASSLVADSSYEQYF	TGCGCCAGCAGCTTGGTTGCGGATAGCTCCTACGAGCAGTACTTC
NA	TRBD2	TRBJ2-3	TRBV6-5	CAISRGGQGDTQYF	TGTGCCATCTCGCGGGGGGGGCAGGGAGATACGCAGTATTTT
many	NA	TRBJ1-2	TRBV7-9	CASSLGTGYTF	TGTGCCAGCAGCTTAGGGACCGGCTACACCTTC
NA	TRBD1	TRBJ2-2	TRBV9	CASSPGTVNTGELFF	TGTGCCAGCAGCCCGGGGACAGTGAACACCGGGGAGCTGTTTTTT
many	NA	TRBJ2-1	TRBV5-6	CASSRLDRVVTNEQFF	TGTGCCAGCAGCCGACTAGACAGGGTGGTCACCAATGAGCAGTTCTTC
NA	NA	TRBJ1-6	TRBV27	CASSFLGSYNSPLHF	TGTGCCAGCAGTTTCCTGGGGTCCTATAATTCACCCCTCCACTTT
many	NA	TRBJ2-1	TRBV4-1	CASSQGRVPYNEQFF	TGCGCCAGCAGCCAAGGGAGGGTTCCCTACAATGAGCAGTTCTTC
few	NA	TRBJ1-1	TRBV27	CASTDRINTEAFF	TGTGCCAGCACTGACAGAATCAACACTGAAGCTTTCTTT
NA	NA	TRBJ2-7	TRBV4-2	CASSGEATGYEQYF	TGTGCCAGCAGCGGGGAAGCGACGGGCTACGAGCAGTACTTC
many	NA	TRBJ1-2	TRBV20-1	CSASQGRYGYTF	TGCAGTGCTAGTCAGGGGCGCTATGGCTACACCTTC
few	NA	TRBJ2-2	TRBV25-1	CASSPSTGAAGYTGELFF	TGTGCCAGCAGCCCTTCGACGGGCGCGGCTGGGTACACCGGGGAGCTGTTTTTT
many	NA	TRBJ2-7	TRBV20-1	CSAGSGHRYEQYF	TGCAGTGCTGGATCGGGACACCGCTACGAGCAGTACTTC
NA	TRBD1	TRBJ2-6	TRBV28	CASSSRTGVGHVLTF	TGTGCCAGCAGTTCCCGAACAGGGGTAGGGCACGTCCTGACTTTC
few	NA	TRBJ2-2	TRBV5-1	CASSLSGRPNTGELFF	TGCGCCAGCAGCTTGAGCGGACGGCCGAACACCGGGGAGCTGTTTTTT
many	NA	TRBJ2-2	TRBV6-5	CASSYSVGLSTGELFF	TGTGCCAGCAGTTACTCAGTTGGGTTGAGCACCGGGGAGCTGTTTTTT
few	NA	TRBJ2-5	TRBV6-1	CASSGAAASWAETQYF	TGTGCCAGCAGTGGGGCGGCGGCTAGCTGGGCAGAGACCCAGTACTTC
NA	NA	TRBJ2-1	TRBV12-3/TRBV12-4	CASSLTRADSYNEQFF	TGTGCCAGCAGTTTAACGAGGGCCGATTCGTACAATGAGCAGTTCTTC
few	TRBD2	TRBJ2-7	TRBV20-1	CSASWTSGRDEQYF	TGCAGTGCTTCCTGGACTAGCGGGAGAGACGAGCAGTACTTC
many	TRBD2	TRBJ2-1	TRBV11-3	CASSRPERGGEQFF	TGTGCCAGCAGCCGACCGGAGCGGGGAGGAGAGCAGTTCTTC
NA	NA	TRBJ2-3	TRBV28	CASRNQDWYTDTQYF	TGTGCCAGCAGAAACCAGGACTGGTACACAGATACGCAGTATTTT
NA	NA	TRBJ2-7	TRBV5-4	CASSLADEDRATFEGYEQYF	TGTGCCAGCAGCTTGGCCGACGAGGACCGGGCTACCTTTGAGGGTTACGAGCAGTACTTC